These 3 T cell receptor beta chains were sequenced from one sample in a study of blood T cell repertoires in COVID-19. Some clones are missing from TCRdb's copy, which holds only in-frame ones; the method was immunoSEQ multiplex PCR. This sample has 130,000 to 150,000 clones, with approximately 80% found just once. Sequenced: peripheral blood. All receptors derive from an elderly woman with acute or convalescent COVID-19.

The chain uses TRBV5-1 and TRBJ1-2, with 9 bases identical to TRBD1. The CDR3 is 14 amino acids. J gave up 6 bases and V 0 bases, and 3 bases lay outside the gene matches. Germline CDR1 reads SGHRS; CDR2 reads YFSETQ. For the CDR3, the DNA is TGCGCCAGCAGCTTGGGGGACAGGGAACATGGCTACACCTTC. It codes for CASSLGDREHGYTF.

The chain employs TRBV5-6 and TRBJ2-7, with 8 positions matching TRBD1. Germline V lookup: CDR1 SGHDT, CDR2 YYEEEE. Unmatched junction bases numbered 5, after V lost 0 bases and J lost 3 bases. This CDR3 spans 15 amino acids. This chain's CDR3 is CASSLAPGGVYEQYF. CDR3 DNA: TGTGCCAGCAGCTTGGCCCCAGGGGGCGTCTACGAGCAGTACTTC. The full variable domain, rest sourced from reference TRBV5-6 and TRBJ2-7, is DAGVTQSPTHLIKTRGQQVTLRCSPKSGHDTVSWYQQALGQGPQFIFQYYEEEERQRGNFPDRFSGHQFPNYSSELNVNALLLGDSALYLCASSLAPGGVYEQYFGPGTRLTVT.

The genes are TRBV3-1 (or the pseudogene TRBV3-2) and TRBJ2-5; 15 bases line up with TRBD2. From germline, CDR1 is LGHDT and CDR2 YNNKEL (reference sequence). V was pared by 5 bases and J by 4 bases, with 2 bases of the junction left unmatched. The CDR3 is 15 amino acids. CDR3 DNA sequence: TGTGCCAGCAGCTTGGGACTAGCGGGGGGAGAGACCCAGTACTTC. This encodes CASSLGLAGGETQYF.